Listed below are T cell receptor beta chains from one sample, sequenced in a study of early T cells in non-severe SARS-CoV-2 infection. TCRdb itself ran the 5' RACE reads through MiXCR, one entry per CDR3 protein. Altogether about 35,000 distinct CDR3 sequences are present, around 5.8% being singletons, with the ten largest covering 3.5% to 4.5%. This specimen consisted of whole blood, obtained at baseline. Receptors were obtained from an adult who was a healthcare worker with PCR-confirmed SARS-CoV-2 infection or an uninfected control (not recorded which). CDR3s include the opening cysteine and the closing phenylalanine or tryptophan. A D gene is named only where the DNA matches it firmly. The size of a clone is reported for some rows only, either as once, few or many, or as a class for expanded clones.

CDR3: CASSAGTAGYEQYF
DNA: TGTGCCAGCAGCGCCGGGACCGCGGGCTACGAGCAGTACTTC
V: TRBV9
J: TRBJ2-7
size: once
D: NA

CDR3: CASSSMREDGGIDRRSSYEQYF
DNA: TGTGCCAGCAGCTCCATGAGGGAGGACGGGGGAATCGATCGGAGGAGCTCCTACGAGCAGTACTTC
V: TRBV4-2
J: TRBJ2-7
size: NA
D: NA

CDR3: CASSSRFDREETQYF
DNA: TGTGCCAGCAGTAGCCGATTCGACCGTGAAGAGACCCAGTACTTC
V: TRBV12-3/TRBV12-4
J: TRBJ2-5
size: many
D: NA

CDR3: CASSSNSAKTQYF
DNA: TGTGCCAGCAGCTCTAACTCGGCAAAGACCCAGTACTTC
V: TRBV7-2
J: TRBJ2-5
size: many
D: NA

CDR3: CASSWVPGGDYGYTF
DNA: TGTGCCAGCAGCTGGGTGCCAGGGGGGGACTATGGCTACACCTTC
V: TRBV7-2
J: TRBJ1-2
size: many
D: TRBD1

CDR3: CSADGAGGYNEQFF
DNA: TGCAGTGCGGATGGAGCGGGGGGGTACAATGAGCAGTTCTTC
V: TRBV20-1
J: TRBJ2-1
size: many
D: TRBD2

CDR3: CASELAGGGRDTQYF
DNA: TGTGCCAGTGAGCTGGCGGGAGGGGGAAGAGATACGCAGTATTTT
V: TRBV12-3/TRBV12-4
J: TRBJ2-3
size: many
D: TRBD2

CDR3: CASSQGSSKQFF
DNA: TGTGCCAGCAGCCAAGGGTCCTCAAAGCAGTTCTTC
V: TRBV4-2
J: TRBJ2-1
size: many
D: NA

CDR3: CATSRDRVIGRISNQPQHF
DNA: TGTGCCACCAGCAGAGATAGGGTGATAGGACGGATTAGCAATCAGCCCCAGCATTTT
V: TRBV15
J: TRBJ1-5
size: many
D: NA

CDR3: CASRGGRTEAFF
DNA: TGCGCCAGCAGGGGGGGCCGCACTGAAGCTTTCTTT
V: TRBV5-6
J: TRBJ1-1
size: NA
D: TRBD1

CDR3: CASSDSLAGGNEQFF
DNA: TGTGCCAGCAGTGACTCACTAGCGGGAGGGAATGAGCAGTTCTTC
V: TRBV6-4
J: TRBJ2-1
size: many
D: TRBD2

CDR3: CASSSDRAGDEQYF
DNA: TGTGCCAGCAGTTCTGACAGGGCGGGGGACGAGCAGTACTTC
V: TRBV27
J: TRBJ2-7
size: many
D: NA

CDR3: CASSTEDEQYF
DNA: TGTGCCAGCTCGACCGAGGACGAGCAGTACTTC
V: TRBV12-3/TRBV12-4
J: TRBJ2-7
size: many
D: NA

CDR3: CASSQDRGGGYGYTF
DNA: TGTGCCAGCAGCCAAGATAGAGGGGGAGGCTATGGCTACACCTTC
V: TRBV4-2
J: TRBJ1-2
size: many
D: NA

CDR3: CASSLGPGASSYEQYF
DNA: TGTGCCAGCAGCTTAGGACCGGGGGCGAGCTCCTACGAGCAGTACTTC
V: TRBV7-6
J: TRBJ2-7
size: many
D: NA

CDR3: CASSPDRNYGYTF
DNA: TGTGCCAGCTCACCAGACAGAAACTATGGCTACACCTTC
V: TRBV18
J: TRBJ1-2
size: many
D: NA

CDR3: CASSYDIGGGGTDTQYF
DNA: TGTGCCAGCAGTTACGACATCGGGGGAGGAGGCACAGATACGCAGTATTTT
V: TRBV6-5
J: TRBJ2-3
size: many
D: NA

CDR3: CASSERLAGGTDTQYF
DNA: TGTGCCAGCAGCGAACGACTAGCGGGAGGCACAGATACGCAGTATTTT
V: TRBV4-2
J: TRBJ2-3
size: many
D: TRBD2

CDR3: CASSLNTGGKNIQYF
DNA: TGCGCCAGCAGCTTAAACACAGGGGGAAAAAACATTCAGTACTTC
V: TRBV5-1
J: TRBJ2-4
size: many
D: TRBD1

CDR3: CASSYRNNQPQHF
DNA: TGTGCCAGCAGTTACAGGAACAATCAGCCCCAGCATTTT
V: TRBV6-5
J: TRBJ1-5
size: many
D: NA

CDR3: CASSLKNGRVNTEAFF
DNA: TGTGCCAGCAGCTTAAAAAATGGGCGGGTAAACACTGAAGCTTTCTTT
V: TRBV7-9
J: TRBJ1-1
size: many
D: NA

CDR3: CSVPGVLLTDTQYF
DNA: TGCAGCGTTCCGGGAGTCCTCCTCACAGATACGCAGTATTTT
V: TRBV29-1
J: TRBJ2-3
size: few
D: NA

CDR3: CSVEYDGIGELFF
DNA: TGCAGCGTTGAATATGATGGTATCGGGGAGCTGTTTTTT
V: TRBV29-1
J: TRBJ2-2
size: many
D: NA

CDR3: CSASLAGATIQYF
DNA: TGCAGTGCTAGTTTAGCGGGGGCTACCATTCAGTACTTC
V: TRBV20-1
J: TRBJ2-4
size: NA
D: TRBD2

CDR3: CSAKGLSPQYF
DNA: TGCAGTGCTAAGGGTCTCTCCCCGCAGTATTTT
V: TRBV20-1
J: TRBJ2-3
size: many
D: NA

CDR3: CASSLLVLARTPNTGELFF
DNA: TGTGCCAGCAGCTTACTTGTCCTAGCGAGAACTCCGAACACCGGGGAGCTGTTTTTT
V: TRBV7-8
J: TRBJ2-2
size: many
D: NA

CDR3: CASSPGTSLATDTQYF
DNA: TGTGCCAGCAGCCCCGGGACTAGCCTGGCAACAGATACGCAGTATTTT
V: TRBV5-8
J: TRBJ2-3
size: many
D: TRBD2

CDR3: CASSLSPGQGSVYGYTF
DNA: TGTGCCAGCAGCTTATCCCCGGGACAGGGGTCGGTATATGGCTACACCTTC
V: TRBV7-2
J: TRBJ1-2
size: many
D: TRBD1

CDR3: CASSWGTDTQYF
DNA: TGTGCCAGCAGCTGGGGAACAGATACGCAGTATTTT
V: TRBV7-9
J: TRBJ2-3
size: many
D: NA

CDR3: CASSSEDSPLHF
DNA: TGTGCCAGCAGTTCAGAGGATTCACCCCTCCACTTT
V: TRBV6-5
J: TRBJ1-6
size: many
D: NA

CDR3: CASSSGRYSNQPQHF
DNA: TGTGCCAGCAGCTCTGGACGGTATAGCAATCAGCCCCAGCATTTT
V: TRBV7-9
J: TRBJ1-5
size: many
D: NA

CDR3: CASSAGLTYEQYF
DNA: TGTGCCAGCAGTGCGGGACTAACCTACGAGCAGTACTTC
V: TRBV9
J: TRBJ2-7
size: many
D: TRBD2

CDR3: CASGLVIGQPQHF
DNA: TGTGCTAGTGGTTTGGTCATCGGTCAGCCCCAGCATTTT
V: TRBV12-5
J: TRBJ1-5
size: many
D: NA

CDR3: CASRDTGGIRPYTQYF
DNA: TGTGCCAGCAGGGATACAGGGGGCATTAGGCCATATACGCAGTATTTT
V: TRBV6-1
J: TRBJ2-3
size: many
D: TRBD1

CDR3: CASSSIGGPGELFF
DNA: TGTGCCAGCAGCTCTATAGGTGGACCCGGGGAGCTGTTTTTT
V: TRBV7-3
J: TRBJ2-2
size: NA
D: NA

CDR3: CASSLTSSGNTIYF
DNA: TGTGCCAGCAGTTTAACTTCCTCTGGAAACACCATATATTTT
V: TRBV27
J: TRBJ1-3
size: many
D: NA

CDR3: CASSLADYPYNEQFF
DNA: TGTGCCAGCAGCCTAGCAGACTACCCCTACAATGAGCAGTTCTTC
V: TRBV12-3/TRBV12-4
J: TRBJ2-1
size: NA
D: NA

CDR3: CASTSPGGGEKLFF
DNA: TGTGCCAGCACCTCTCCCGGGGGAGGCGAAAAACTGTTTTTT
V: TRBV6-5
J: TRBJ1-4
size: many
D: NA

CDR3: CASSPGIAGTYEQYF
DNA: TGTGCCAGTAGTCCCGGGATAGCGGGAACCTACGAGCAGTACTTC
V: TRBV19
J: TRBJ2-7
size: many
D: TRBD2

CDR3: CASTGGRWTGELFF
DNA: TGTGCCAGTACGGGAGGGAGGTGGACCGGGGAGCTGTTTTTT
V: TRBV19
J: TRBJ2-2
size: NA
D: TRBD2

CDR3: CASRGQANSYEQYF
DNA: TGTGCCAGCAGGGGACAGGCGAACTCCTACGAGCAGTACTTC
V: TRBV6-2/TRBV6-3
J: TRBJ2-7
size: many
D: TRBD1

CDR3: CSARGLAGEQYF
DNA: TGCAGCGCCCGGGGACTAGCGGGCGAGCAGTACTTC
V: TRBV29-1
J: TRBJ2-7
size: NA
D: TRBD2

CDR3: CASSLDWAAQNTEAFF
DNA: TGCGCCAGCAGCCTTGACTGGGCAGCCCAGAACACTGAAGCTTTCTTT
V: TRBV4-1
J: TRBJ1-1
size: many
D: NA

CDR3: CASRSRGGGTETQYF
DNA: TGTGCCAGCAGATCCCGAGGCGGGGGCACAGAGACCCAGTACTTC
V: TRBV12-3/TRBV12-4
J: TRBJ2-5
size: many
D: NA

CDR3: CASSSTSGTRFQETQYF
DNA: TGTGCCAGCAGCTCAACATCCGGGACCAGATTTCAAGAGACCCAGTACTTC
V: TRBV5-6
J: TRBJ2-5
size: NA
D: NA

CDR3: CASSHLFPAPRLAGGTEQYF
DNA: TGCGCCAGCAGCCACCTTTTTCCCGCCCCCAGACTAGCGGGTGGTACGGAGCAGTACTTC
V: TRBV4-1
J: TRBJ2-7
size: many
D: TRBD2